The present T cell receptor (beta chain) was sequenced within a study of T cells in Graves' hyperthyroidism and ophthalmopathy. Study results and caveats: Model predictions of ophthalmopathy came a median around 6.5 months before onset.

TCR beta CDR3 sequences were amplified from RNA transcripts. Researchers ran a first-round RT-PCR on the TCR CDR3 using the HTBI primer set. Each CDR3 protein is one row after TCRdb ran MiXCR on the multiplex PCR reads. The sample has about 640,000 distinct CDR3 sequences, about 15% seen once. This clonotype was seen repeatedly, ten times or more. Its target is not known. The CDR3 loop spans 14 amino acids. Germline V gene sequence: CDR1 SEHNR, CDR2 FQNEAQ (reference sequence). Deletions cut 4 bases from V and 1 base from J, with 10 bases between. The V gene is TRBV7-9, the J gene TRBJ2-5; maybe TRBD1 (5 bases). What was sequenced was blood. This TCR was sampled from a woman between 50 and 59 years old with Graves' ophthalmopathy. Here the CDR3 DNA reads TGTGCCAGCAGCTCGCAGGGCCCCCAAGAGACCCAGTACTTC. Protein sequence: CASSSQGPQETQYF.